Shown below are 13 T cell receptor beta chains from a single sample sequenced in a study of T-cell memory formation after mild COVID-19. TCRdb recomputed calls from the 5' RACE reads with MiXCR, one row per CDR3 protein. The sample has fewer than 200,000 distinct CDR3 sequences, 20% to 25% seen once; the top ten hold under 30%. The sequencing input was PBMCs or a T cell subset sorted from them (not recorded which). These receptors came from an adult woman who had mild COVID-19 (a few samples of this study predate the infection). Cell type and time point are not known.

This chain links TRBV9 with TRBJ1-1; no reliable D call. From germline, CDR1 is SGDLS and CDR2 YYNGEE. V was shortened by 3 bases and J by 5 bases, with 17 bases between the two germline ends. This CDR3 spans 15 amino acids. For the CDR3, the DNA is TGTGCCAGCAGCGCCTCTTGGGGAAGTTGGACTGAAGCTTTCTTT. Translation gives CASSASWGSWTEAFF.

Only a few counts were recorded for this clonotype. CDR3 sequence: CATSRDKAGGLGEQFF. In nucleotides, the CDR3 is TGTGCCACCAGCAGAGATAAGGCAGGGGGTTTAGGTGAGCAGTTCTTC. The chain has TRBV15 and TRBJ2-1; 7 bases fit TRBD1. The CDR3 length is 16 residues. Germline CDR1 LNHNV, CDR2 YYDKDF (reference sequence). With V trimmed by 0 bases and J by 9 bases, 11 bases remained unmatched.

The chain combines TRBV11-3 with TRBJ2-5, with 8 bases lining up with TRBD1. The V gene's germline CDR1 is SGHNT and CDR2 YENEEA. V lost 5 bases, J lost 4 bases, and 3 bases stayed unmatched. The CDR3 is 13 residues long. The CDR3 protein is CASSPGQGETQYF. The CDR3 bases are TGTGCCAGCAGCCCAGGACAGGGAGAGACCCAGTACTTC. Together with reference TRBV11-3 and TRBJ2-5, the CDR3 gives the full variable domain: EAGVVQSPRYKIIEKKQPVAFWCNPISGHNTLYWYLQNLGQGPELLIRYENEEAVDDSQLPKDRFSAERLKGVDSTLKIQPAELGDSAVYLCASSPGQGETQYFGPGTRLLVL.

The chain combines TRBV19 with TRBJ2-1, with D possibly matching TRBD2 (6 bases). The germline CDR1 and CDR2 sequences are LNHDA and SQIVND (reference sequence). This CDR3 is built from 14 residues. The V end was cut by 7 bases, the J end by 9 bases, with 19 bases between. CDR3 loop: CASKIGLRVSEQFF. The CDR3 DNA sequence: TGTGCCAGTAAAATCGGACTACGTGTGAGTGAGCAGTTCTTC. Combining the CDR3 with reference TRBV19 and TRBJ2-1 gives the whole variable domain DGGITQSPKYLFRKEGQNVTLSCEQNLNHDAMYWYRQDPGQGLRLIYYSQIVNDFQKGDIAEGYSVSREKKESFPLTVTSAQKNPTAFYLCASKIGLRVSEQFFGPGTRLTVL.

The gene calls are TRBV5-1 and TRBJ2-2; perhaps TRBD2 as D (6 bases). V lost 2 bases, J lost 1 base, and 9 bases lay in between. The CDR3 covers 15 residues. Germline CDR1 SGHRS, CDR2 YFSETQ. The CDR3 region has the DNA TGCGCCAGCAGCTTTTTTAGCGGGAACACCGGGGAGCTGTTTTTT. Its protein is CASSFFSGNTGELFF.

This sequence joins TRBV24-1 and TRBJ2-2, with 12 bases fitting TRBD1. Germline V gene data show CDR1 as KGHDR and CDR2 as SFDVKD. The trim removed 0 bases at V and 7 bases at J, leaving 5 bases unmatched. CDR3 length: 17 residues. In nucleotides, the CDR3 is TGTGCCACCAGTGATTTGCACGGGACAGGGGGCCTCGGGGAGCTGTTTTTT. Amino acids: CATSDLHGTGGLGELFF.

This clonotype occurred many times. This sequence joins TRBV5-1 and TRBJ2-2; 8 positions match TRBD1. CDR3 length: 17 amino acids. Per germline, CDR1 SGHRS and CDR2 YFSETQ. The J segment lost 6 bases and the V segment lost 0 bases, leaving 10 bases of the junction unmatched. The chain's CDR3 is CASSLVPPGQGAGELFF. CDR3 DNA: TGCGCCAGCAGCTTGGTACCGCCCGGACAGGGCGCCGGGGAGCTGTTTTTT.

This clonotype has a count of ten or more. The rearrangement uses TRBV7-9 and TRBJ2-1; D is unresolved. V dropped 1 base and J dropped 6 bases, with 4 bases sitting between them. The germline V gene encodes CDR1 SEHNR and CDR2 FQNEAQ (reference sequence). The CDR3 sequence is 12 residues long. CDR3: CASSLVSNEQFF. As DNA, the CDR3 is TGTGCCAGCAGCTTAGTCAGCAATGAGCAGTTCTTC.

Here the CDR3 reads CASSQAERQPQHF. For the CDR3, the DNA is TGTGCCAGCAGTCAGGCGGAACGTCAGCCCCAGCATTTT. The chain couples TRBV27 to TRBJ1-5; D unclear. Trimming took off 5 bases at V and 6 bases at J, with 11 bases between the two ends. The CDR3 extends over 13 amino acids. The germline V gene has CDR1 MNHEY and CDR2 SMNVEV (reference sequence).

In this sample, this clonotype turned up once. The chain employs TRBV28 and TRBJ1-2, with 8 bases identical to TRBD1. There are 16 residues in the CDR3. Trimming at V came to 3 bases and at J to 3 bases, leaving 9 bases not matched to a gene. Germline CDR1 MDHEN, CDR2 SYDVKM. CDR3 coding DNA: TGTGCCAGCAGTTTCGAACAGGGGGTATCATACTATGGCTACACCTTC. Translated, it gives CASSFEQGVSYYGYTF.

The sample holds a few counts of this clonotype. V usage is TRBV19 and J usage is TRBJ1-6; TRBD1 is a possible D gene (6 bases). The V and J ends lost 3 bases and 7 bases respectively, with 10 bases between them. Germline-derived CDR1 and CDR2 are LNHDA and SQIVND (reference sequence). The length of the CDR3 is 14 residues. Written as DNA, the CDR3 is TGTGCCAGTAGTATTTGGACAGAAAATTCACCCCTCCACTTT. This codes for CASSIWTENSPLHF.

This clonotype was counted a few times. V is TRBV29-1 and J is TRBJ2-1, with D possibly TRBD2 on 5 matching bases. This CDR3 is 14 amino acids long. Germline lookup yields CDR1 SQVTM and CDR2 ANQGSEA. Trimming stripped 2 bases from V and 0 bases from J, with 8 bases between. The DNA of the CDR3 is TGCAGCGTTGAACTAGCTAGCTCCTACAATGAGCAGTTCTTC. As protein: CSVELASSYNEQFF.

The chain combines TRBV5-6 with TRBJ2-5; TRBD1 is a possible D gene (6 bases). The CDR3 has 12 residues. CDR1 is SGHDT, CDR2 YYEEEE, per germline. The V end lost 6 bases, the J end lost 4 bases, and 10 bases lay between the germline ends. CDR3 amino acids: CASTTGRETQYF. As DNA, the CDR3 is TGTGCCAGCACTACAGGGCGAGAGACCCAGTACTTC. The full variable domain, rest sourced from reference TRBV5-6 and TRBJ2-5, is DAGVTQSPTHLIKTRGQQVTLRCSPKSGHDTVSWYQQALGQGPQFIFQYYEEEERQRGNFPDRFSGHQFPNYSSELNVNALLLGDSALYLCASTTGRETQYFGPGTRLLVL.